Sequencing of this T cell receptor (beta chain) was carried out in a study of blood T cell repertoires in COVID-19. The table came from immunoSEQ multiplex PCR; TCRdb's copy has only in-frame clones and leaves some out. Here the sample spans 200,000 or so clones, roughly 84% being singletons. The V and J ends lost 5 bases and 5 bases respectively, with 19 bases between them. The CDR3 consists of 15 residues. Per germline, CDR1 SGHTA and CDR2 FQGNSA. The V call is TRBV7-2, the J call TRBJ2-7; the D gene is possibly TRBD2 (5 bases). This TCR was sampled from a human donor in a cohort sampled during active COVID-19. Sequencing was carried out using peripheral blood. The CDR3 DNA follows: TGTGCCAGCAGCCCCCGGGAAGTTGTAATCCACGAGCAGTACTTC. Amino acid sequence: CASSPREVVIHEQYF.